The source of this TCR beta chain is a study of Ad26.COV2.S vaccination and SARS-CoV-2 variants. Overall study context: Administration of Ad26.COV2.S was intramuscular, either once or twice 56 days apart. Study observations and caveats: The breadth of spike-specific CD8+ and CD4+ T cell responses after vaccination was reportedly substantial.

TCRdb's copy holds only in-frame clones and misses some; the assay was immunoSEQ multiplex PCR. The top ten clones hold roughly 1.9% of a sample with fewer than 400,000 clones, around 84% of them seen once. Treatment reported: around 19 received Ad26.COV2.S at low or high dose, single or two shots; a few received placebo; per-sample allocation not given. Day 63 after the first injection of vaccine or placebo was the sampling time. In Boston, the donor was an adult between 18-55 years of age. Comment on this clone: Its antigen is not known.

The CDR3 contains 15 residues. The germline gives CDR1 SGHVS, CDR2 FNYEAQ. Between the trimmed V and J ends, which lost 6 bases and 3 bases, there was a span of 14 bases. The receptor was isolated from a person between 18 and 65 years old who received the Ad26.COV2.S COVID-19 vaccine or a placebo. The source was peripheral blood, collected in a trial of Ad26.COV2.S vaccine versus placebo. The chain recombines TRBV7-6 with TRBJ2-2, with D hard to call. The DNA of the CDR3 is TGTGCCAGCAGTGCGCAGCTAGGTGACACCGGGGAGCTGTTTTTT. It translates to CASSAQLGDTGELFF.